This T cell receptor (beta chain) was recorded in a study of regulatory T cells in long-lasting Graves disease. Trimming at V came to 4 bases and at J to 6 bases, leaving 12 bases not matched to a gene. CDR3 length: 15 residues. Germline lookup yields CDR1 SGHDT and CDR2 YYEEEE. TCR beta libraries were built with iRepertoire HTBI primers and Arm-PCR of CDR3 regions. TCRdb processed the multiplex PCR reads anew with MiXCR; each CDR3 protein has one entry. The sample lists about 400,000 distinct CDR3 sequences, roughly 20% occurring once. Time point noted: persistent/refractory GD, antithyroid drugs over 5 years with positive TRAb. PBMC-derived RNA was used for the TCR library.

The chain carries TRBV5-6 and TRBJ2-7; 8 bases match TRBD2. This TCR was sampled from a female donor with Graves disease. The sequenced sample was peripheral blood mononuclear cells (PBMCs), obtained when the disease was refractory, from a patient treated with antithyroid drugs. The CDR3 region is CASSRRPGLVSEQYF. The CDR3 DNA is TGTGCCAGCAGCCGCAGGCCGGGACTAGTCAGCGAGCAGTACTTC.